The 14 T cell receptor beta chains reported below all come from one sample, sequenced in a study of breast tumors, draining lymph nodes, adjacent tissues. Each CDR3 protein is one row after TCRdb ran MiXCR on the multiplex PCR reads. Among about 47,000 distinct CDR3 sequences listed, roughly 23% were seen once. Material: breast tumor tissue. All receptors come from a female donor with breast cancer. Some clones in this sample may be carry-over from other donors' samples.

This clonotype has a count of ten or more. The chain has TRBV30 and TRBJ1-4, with D perhaps TRBD1 (6 bases). Between the trimmed V and J ends, which lost 6 bases and 8 bases, there was a span of 22 bases. This CDR3 is 15 amino acids long. Germline CDR1 is GTSNPN and CDR2 is SVGIG (reference sequence). CDR3 bases: TGTGCCTGCAACCCGACTGGCAGGGGTCGAGAAAAACTGTTTTTT. This translates into CACNPTGRGREKLFF.

This clonotype occurred a few times. The rearrangement links TRBV30 to TRBJ1-2; D not resolved. The CDR3 sequence is 13 residues long. V was pared by 5 bases and J by 6 bases, with 16 bases between. Germline V gene data show CDR1 as GTSNPN and CDR2 as SVGIG (reference sequence). The CDR3 loop reads CAWGGGPSDGYTF. Written as DNA, the CDR3 is TGTGCCTGGGGTGGCGGCCCGAGCGATGGCTACACCTTC. Supplemented by reference TRBV30 and TRBJ1-2, the full variable domain reads SQTIHQWPATLVQPVGSPLSLECTVEGTSNPNLYWYRQAAGRGLQLLFYSVGIGQISSEVPQNLSASRPQDRQFILSSKKLLLSDSGFYLCAWGGGPSDGYTFGSGTRLTVV.

This clonotype has a handful of counts. The V and J genes are TRBV7-8 and TRBJ2-5; TRBD2 aligns across 8 bases. The CDR3 loop spans 14 amino acids. Germline CDR1 is SGHVS and CDR2 is FQNEAQ. Trimming at V came to 3 bases and at J to 5 bases, leaving 5 bases not matched to a gene. The CDR3 DNA reads TGTGCCAGCAGCTTCGGGAGGGCCGAGGAGACCCAGTACTTC. This codes for CASSFGRAEETQYF.

This clonotype was found many times. V is TRBV15 and J is TRBJ2-3, with no clear D. Germline loops: CDR1 LNHNV, CDR2 YYDKDF (reference sequence). The V end lost 0 bases, the J end lost 1 base, and 2 bases lay between the germline ends. CDR3 length equals 13 residues. The CDR3 spells CATSREGTDTQYF. CDR3 DNA: TGTGCCACCAGCAGAGAGGGCACAGATACGCAGTATTTT.

The chain employs TRBV2 and TRBJ2-1; TRBD2 aligns across 12 bases. The germline CDR1 and CDR2 sequences are SNHLY and FYNNEI. V dropped 6 bases and J dropped 10; count of bases not matched to a gene: 13. The CDR3 is 16 residues long. The DNA for the CDR3 is TGTGCCAGCAGAGCTAGTCTAGCGGGAGGGCCTGGAGAGCAGTTCTTC. Its protein is CASRASLAGGPGEQFF. The full variable domain, its missing parts supplied by reference TRBV2 and TRBJ2-1, is EPEVTQTPSHQVTQMGQEVILRCVPISNHLYFYWYRQILGQKVEFLVSFYNNEISEKSEIFDDQFSVERPDGSNFTLKIRSTKLEDSAMYFCASRASLAGGPGEQFFGPGTRLTVL.

Only a few counts were recorded for this clonotype. This chain connects TRBV28 to TRBJ1-5, with D uncertain. V was cut by 8 bases and J by 3 bases, with 11 bases left in between. CDR1 and CDR2 from the germline V gene are MDHEN and SYDVKM. The CDR3 is 13 amino acids. The CDR3: CASLSPDNQPQHF. The CDR3 coding sequence is TGTGCCAGCCTGAGTCCTGACAATCAGCCCCAGCATTTT.

The table lists this clonotype with many counts. This chain connects TRBV4-1 to TRBJ1-3; tentatively, D is TRBD1 (6 bases). This CDR3 is 20 amino acids long. CDR1 and CDR2 from the germline V gene are MGHRA and YSYEKL. Trimming pared 3 bases from V and 0 bases from J, leaving 24 bases between. For the CDR3, the DNA is TGCGCCAGCAGCCAGTTCGGGGGGGCGTCTAATTCCGACTCTGGAAACACCATATATTTT. Translation: CASSQFGGASNSDSGNTIYF.

This clonotype was recorded at least ten times. The V and J genes are TRBV6-4 and TRBJ1-2; D possibly corresponds to TRBD1 (5 bases). V was trimmed by 7 bases and J by 4 bases, leaving 10 bases between them. CDR3 length equals 12 residues. The germline CDR1 and CDR2 sequences are MRHNA and SNTAGT. The CDR3 is CASKEDSYGYTF. Here the CDR3 DNA reads TGTGCCAGCAAGGAAGACAGCTATGGCTACACCTTC.

Ten or more counts support this clonotype. The chain couples TRBV5-5 to TRBJ1-3, with D unclear. Trimming stripped 0 bases from V and 4 bases from J, with 14 bases between. CDR1 is SGHKS, CDR2 YYEKEE, per germline (reference sequence). The CDR3 has 16 amino acids. The CDR3 bases are TGTGCCAGCAGCTTGGCCCCAATTACAAGGGGAAACACCATATATTTT. Encoded protein: CASSLAPITRGNTIYF.

The rearrangement uses TRBV5-6 and TRBJ2-7, with 10 bases matching TRBD1. The CDR3 sequence is 16 residues long. In germline, CDR1 is SGHDT, CDR2 YYEEEE. Trimming cost V 3 bases and J 5 bases; bases outside gene matches: 11. The CDR3: CASSWEGDRGTDEQYF. In DNA, the CDR3 is TGTGCCAGCAGCTGGGAGGGGGACAGGGGTACCGACGAGCAGTACTTC.

This clonotype has only a few counts. The gene calls are TRBV27 and TRBJ2-1, with D perhaps TRBD2 (5 bases). The CDR3 consists of 15 residues. Trimming took 8 bases from V and 0 from J, leaving 14 bases between them. The germline V gene has CDR1 MNHEY and CDR2 SMNVEV (reference sequence). The CDR3 loop reads CASHGGGVSYNEQFF. In DNA form, the CDR3 reads TGTGCCAGCCATGGTGGAGGAGTCTCCTACAATGAGCAGTTCTTC.

This clonotype was seen at least ten times. This chain links TRBV20-1 with TRBJ2-1, with D perhaps TRBD1 (6 bases). The V end was cut by 5 bases, the J end by 9 bases, with 20 bases between. The CDR3 is made up of 14 amino acids. CDR1 and CDR2 from the germline V gene are DFQATT and SNEGSKA (reference sequence). The DNA of the CDR3 is TGCAGTGCTTCATTCGCAGGGGTAGGGATTGAGCAGTTCTTC. It translates to CSASFAGVGIEQFF.

In the case of this clonotype: The junction departs from the called germline gene at one end, perhaps through a read error. The gene calls are TRBV11-2 and TRBJ1-3, with D hard to call. CDR3 size: 15 residues. CDR1 and CDR2 (germline): SGHAT, FQNNGV. CDR3 bases: TGTGCCAGCAGCGTTGGATTTTCCTCTGGAAACACCATATACTTT. Translation: CASSVGFSSGNTIYF.

In its sample, this clonotype was seen once. The V and J genes are TRBV6-1 and TRBJ1-1; D unclear. The CDR3 runs 16 residues. V shed 5 bases and J shed 0 bases, with 16 bases lying between them. Germline V lookup: CDR1 MNHNS, CDR2 SASEGT. The CDR3 loop is CASSRLPGELNTEAFF. CDR3 nucleotides: TGTGCCAGCAGTCGACTCCCGGGAGAACTGAACACTGAAGCTTTCTTT.